A single count supports the clone carrying this T cell receptor beta chain. What it recognizes is unknown. The data belong to a study of T cell responses to AZD1222 COVID-19 vaccine. Whole-study results and caveats: The study reported that nearly half of spike-specific TCRs target unmutated variant regions.

Some clones are missing from TCRdb's copy, which holds only in-frame ones; the method was immunoSEQ multiplex PCR. The sample has 150,000 to 200,000 clones, around 93% seen once. The CDR3 sequence is 13 residues long. The V end was cut by 6 bases, the J end by 8 bases, with 16 bases between. Sequenced here: peripheral blood, sampled on day 0 of AZD1222 vaccination. The V call is TRBV12-3 or TRBV12-4, the J call TRBJ1-2; the D is unclear. This TCR was recovered from an adult in good health. The CDR3 bases are TGTGCCAGCAGCTTCGGAGCCGGGAGCGGCTACACCTTC. Translating it yields CASSFGAGSGYTF.